Shown below are 14 T cell receptor beta chains from a single sample sequenced in a study of shared clonotypes between healthy human individuals (dated by TCRdb to 2018 to 2020). Preparation of the library involved the immunoSEQ multiplex PCR assay. What TCRdb holds here is the immuneACCESS table cut down to in-frame rearrangements. Part of the clones is not present; checked against another copy, under half of the missing clones reflect an unresolved V gene, and the others are unexplained. The sample profile shows about 2.4 million clones; over 85% of them were found once. Together, the top ten hold around 0.37% of the sample. Sequencing was done on a sample of naive CD4+ T cells from PBMCs. Sample cell subset or site, as interpreted from the label and publication: CD45RA+ positively selected. The receptors here all came from a young man in good health. Some clones in this sample may be carry-over from other donors' samples.

This clone came up once. The chain joins TRBV18 to TRBJ2-3; D may be TRBD1 (6 bases). Trimming shortened V by 1 base and J by 4 bases, and 15 bases separated the two germline ends. The germline gives CDR1 KGHSH, CDR2 LQKENI. CDR3 length: 16 residues. As DNA, the CDR3 is TGTGCCAGCTCACCACTCCACACAGGGCAGTCAGATACGCAGTATTTT. Its translation: CASSPLHTGQSDTQYF.

The chain employs TRBV5-1 and TRBJ2-1; 9 bases match TRBD1. Germline lookup yields CDR1 SGHRS and CDR2 YFSETQ. After removal of 4 bases from V and 6 bases from J, the junction contained 8 bases not matched to a gene. This CDR3 is 15 amino acids long. CDR3 bases: TGCGCCAGCAGCCTGGGACAGGGTCAAGTCAATGAGCAGTTCTTC. Amino acid sequence: CASSLGQGQVNEQFF.

The rearrangement joins TRBV2 to TRBJ1-5, with 7 bases fitting TRBD1. Germline CDR1 reads SNHLY; CDR2 reads FYNNEI. The V and J ends lost 6 bases and 5 bases, in that order; junction bases with no gene match: 4. CDR3 size: 13 residues. The DNA of the CDR3 is TGTGCCAGCAGATATACAGGGGATCAGCCCCAGCATTTT. Its protein product is CASRYTGDQPQHF.

This rearrangement joins TRBV6-1 to TRBJ2-7; TRBD1 aligns across 9 bases. The germline CDR1 and CDR2 sequences are MNHNS and SASEGT. V was pared by 4 bases and J by 0 bases, with 7 bases of the junction left unmatched. This CDR3 comprises 16 residues. CDR3 bases: TGTGCCAGCAGTGGAGAACCGGGACAGGGCTCCTACGAGCAGTACTTC. This sequence encodes CASSGEPGQGSYEQYF.

V usage is TRBV5-8 and J usage is TRBJ2-7, with D tentatively TRBD2 (6 bases). The length of the CDR3 is 14 residues. Trimming cost V 6 bases and J 4 bases, with 17 bases left between them. Germline lookup yields CDR1 SGHTS and CDR2 YDEGEE. The CDR3 DNA follows: TGTGCCAGCACTGAGCCGGGACTTTCTTACGAGCAGTACTTC. Its translation: CASTEPGLSYEQYF.

This chain connects TRBV19 to TRBJ2-7, with 8 bases lining up with TRBD2. The germline CDR1 and CDR2 sequences are LNHDA and SQIVND (reference sequence). This CDR3 has 15 amino acids. Trimming at V came to 7 bases and at J to 6 bases, leaving 14 bases not matched to a gene. The CDR3 nucleotides are TGTGCCAGTACCCTTACCGCGGGGGGAGAGAGCGAGCAGTACTTC. The encoded protein is CASTLTAGGESEQYF.

The chain is built from TRBV7-9 and TRBJ2-6; TRBD1 is a possible D gene (6 bases). CDR1 and CDR2 from the germline V gene are SEHNR and FQNEAQ (reference sequence). The V gene lost 6 bases and the J gene lost 4 bases, with 16 bases spanning the gap. The CDR3 loop spans 16 amino acids. The CDR3 bases are TGTGCCAGCAGACCGAGGGGGACGGGAGGGGCCAACGTCCTGACTTTC. Amino acids: CASRPRGTGGANVLTF.

This chain links TRBV28 with TRBJ2-3, with 11 bases that match TRBD2. CDR3 length: 15 amino acids. The V segment lost 6 bases and the J segment 0 bases; nucleotides outside the gene matches: 2. The germline V gene has CDR1 MDHEN and CDR2 SYDVKM. DNA for the CDR3: TGTGCCAGCAGCGTAGCGGGAGGGAGCACAGATACGCAGTATTTT. Translating gives CASSVAGGSTDTQYF.

This clone was detected only a few times. The chain links TRBV10-3 to TRBJ1-1, with 10 bases identical to TRBD1. The CDR3 extends over 16 amino acids. Germline loops: CDR1 ENHRY, CDR2 SYGVKD. Trimming removed 6 bases from V and 0 bases from J; junction bases left unmatched: 7. Here the CDR3 reads CAIRGQGPSMNTEAFF. The CDR3, as DNA: TGTGCCATCAGGGGACAGGGGCCTTCAATGAACACTGAAGCTTTCTTT.

This clone has only one observation. The genes are TRBV5-1 and TRBJ2-7, with 9 bases identical to TRBD2. From germline, CDR1 is SGHRS and CDR2 YFSETQ. V trimming: 5 bases; J trimming: 6 bases; junction bases outside the gene matches: 15. The CDR3 sequence is 16 residues long. The CDR3 sequence: CASRGPSASGMSEQYF. In DNA form, the CDR3 reads TGCGCCAGCAGAGGTCCCTCGGCTAGCGGGATGTCCGAGCAGTACTTC.

This clone was seen a single time. The rearrangement links TRBV2 to TRBJ2-7; 8 bases map to TRBD2. Per germline, CDR1 SNHLY and CDR2 FYNNEI. J lost 9 bases, V lost 6 bases, and 4 bases had no gene match. This CDR3 spans 11 amino acids. The CDR3 sequence is CASSGGVRQYF. Here the CDR3 DNA reads TGTGCCAGCAGCGGGGGGGTGAGGCAGTACTTC.

The chain combines TRBV2 with TRBJ2-2; no definite D call. The V and J ends lost 2 bases and 5 bases respectively, with 12 bases between them. Germline values: CDR1 SNHLY, CDR2 FYNNEI. CDR3 length equals 15 residues. CDR3 nucleotides: TGTGCCAGCAGTGAATCCCTCGAAGGGACCGGGGAGCTGTTTTTT. Amino acid sequence: CASSESLEGTGELFF.

This clone was detected once. Within the sample, other DNA sequences also encode this same CDR3. The chain carries TRBV2 and TRBJ1-5, with 8 bases identical to TRBD1. V was pared by 6 bases and J by 7 bases, with 8 bases of the junction left unmatched. The CDR3 runs 14 residues. From germline, CDR1 is SNHLY and CDR2 FYNNEI. The CDR3 DNA reads TGTGCCAGCAGCTTACAGGGGGTGGGCCAGCCCCAGCATTTT. It encodes CASSLQGVGQPQHF.

The chain links TRBV5-1 to TRBJ1-1, with 7 bases matching TRBD1. The V gene's germline CDR1 is SGHRS and CDR2 YFSETQ. V lost 4 bases and J lost 3; bases outside the gene matches: 12. The CDR3 covers 16 residues. The CDR3 sequence: CASSQSQGGRDTEAFF. CDR3 coding DNA: TGCGCCAGCAGCCAATCCCAGGGGGGGCGTGACACTGAAGCTTTCTTT.